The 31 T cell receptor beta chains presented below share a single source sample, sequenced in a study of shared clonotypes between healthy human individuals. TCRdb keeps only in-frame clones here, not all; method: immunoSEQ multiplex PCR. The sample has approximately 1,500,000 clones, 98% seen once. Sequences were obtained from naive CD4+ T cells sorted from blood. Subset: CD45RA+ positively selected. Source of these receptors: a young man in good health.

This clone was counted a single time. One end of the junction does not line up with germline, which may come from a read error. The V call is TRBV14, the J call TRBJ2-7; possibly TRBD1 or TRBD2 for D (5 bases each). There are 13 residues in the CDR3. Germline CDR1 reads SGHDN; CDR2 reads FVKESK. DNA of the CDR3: TGTGCCAGCAGTCAAGGTATTGGGGGCGAGCAGTACTTC. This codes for CASSQGIGGEQYF. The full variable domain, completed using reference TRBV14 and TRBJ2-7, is EAGVTQFPSHSVIEKGQTVTLRCDPISGHDNLYWYRRVMGKEIKFLLHFVKESKQDESGMPNNRFLAERTGGTYSTLKVQPAELEDSGVYFCASSQGIGGEQYFGPGTRLTVT.

The CDR3 nucleotides read TGTGCCAGTATCAACTTGGGAGGGAGCGTGATGGAGCAGTTCTTC. The encoded protein is CASINLGGSVMEQFF. The gene calls are TRBV19 and TRBJ2-1, with 7 bases matching TRBD2. Germline loops: CDR1 LNHDA, CDR2 SQIVND (reference sequence). The CDR3 sequence is 15 residues long. Trimming at V came to 7 bases and at J to 10 bases, leaving 16 bases not matched to a gene.

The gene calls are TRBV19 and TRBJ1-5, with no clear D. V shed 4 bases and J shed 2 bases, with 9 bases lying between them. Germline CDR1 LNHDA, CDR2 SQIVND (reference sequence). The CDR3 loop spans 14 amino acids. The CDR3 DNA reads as TGTGCCAGTAGTAGAAGATTAGGCAATCAGCCCCAGCATTTT. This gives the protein CASSRRLGNQPQHF.

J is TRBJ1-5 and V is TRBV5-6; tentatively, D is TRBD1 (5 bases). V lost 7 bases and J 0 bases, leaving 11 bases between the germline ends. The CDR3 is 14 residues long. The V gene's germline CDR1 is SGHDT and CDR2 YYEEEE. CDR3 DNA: TGTGCCAGCGAGATCAGGGCTAGCAATCAGCCCCAGCATTTT. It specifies CASEIRASNQPQHF.

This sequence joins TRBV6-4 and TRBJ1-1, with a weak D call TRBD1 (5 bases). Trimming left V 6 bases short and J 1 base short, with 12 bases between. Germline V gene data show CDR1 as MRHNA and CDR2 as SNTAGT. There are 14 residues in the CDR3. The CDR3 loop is CASSPGRENTEAFF. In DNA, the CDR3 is TGTGCCAGCAGCCCCGGCAGGGAGAACACTGAAGCTTTCTTT.

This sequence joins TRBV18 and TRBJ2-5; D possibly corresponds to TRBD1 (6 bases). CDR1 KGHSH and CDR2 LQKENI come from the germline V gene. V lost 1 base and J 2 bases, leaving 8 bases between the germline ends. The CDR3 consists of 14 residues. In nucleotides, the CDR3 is TGTGCCAGCTCACCACGGGACAAACAAGAGACCCAGTACTTC. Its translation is CASSPRDKQETQYF.

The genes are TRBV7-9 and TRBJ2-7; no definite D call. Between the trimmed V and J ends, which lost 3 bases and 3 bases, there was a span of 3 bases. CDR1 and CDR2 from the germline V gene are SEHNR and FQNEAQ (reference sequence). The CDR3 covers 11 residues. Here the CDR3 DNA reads TGTGCCAGCAGCTTTCACTACGAGCAGTACTTC. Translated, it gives CASSFHYEQYF.

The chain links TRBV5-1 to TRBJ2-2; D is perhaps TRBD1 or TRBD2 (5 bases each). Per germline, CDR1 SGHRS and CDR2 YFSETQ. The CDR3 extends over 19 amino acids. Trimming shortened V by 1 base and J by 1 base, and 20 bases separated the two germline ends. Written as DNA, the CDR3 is TGCGCCAGCAGCTTGATGGGATATAGAGGGGCCCTGAACACCGGGGAGCTGTTTTTT. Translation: CASSLMGYRGALNTGELFF.

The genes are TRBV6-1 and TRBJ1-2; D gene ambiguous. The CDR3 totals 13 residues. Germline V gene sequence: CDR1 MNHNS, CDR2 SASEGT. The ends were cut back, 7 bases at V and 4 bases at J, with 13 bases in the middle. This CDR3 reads CASTQELGYGYTF. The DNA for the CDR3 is TGTGCCAGCACCCAGGAACTCGGCTATGGCTACACCTTC.

The CDR3 spells CASSLDPSGRSEQYF. CDR3 in DNA: TGTGCCAGCAGCTTGGATCCTAGCGGGAGGTCGGAGCAGTACTTC. The J gene is TRBJ2-7, the V gene TRBV5-4, with 11 bases matching TRBD2. V lost 0 bases to trimming and J lost 7 bases; unmatched junction nucleotides: 6. Looked up from germline, CDR1 is SGHNT and CDR2 is YYREEE (reference sequence). CDR3 size: 15 residues.

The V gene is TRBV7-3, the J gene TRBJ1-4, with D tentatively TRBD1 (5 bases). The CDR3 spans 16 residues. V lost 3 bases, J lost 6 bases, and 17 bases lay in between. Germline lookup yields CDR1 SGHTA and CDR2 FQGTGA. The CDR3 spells CASSFPPGRADEKLFF. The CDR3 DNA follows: TGTGCCAGCAGCTTTCCCCCAGGCAGGGCTGATGAAAAACTGTTTTTT.

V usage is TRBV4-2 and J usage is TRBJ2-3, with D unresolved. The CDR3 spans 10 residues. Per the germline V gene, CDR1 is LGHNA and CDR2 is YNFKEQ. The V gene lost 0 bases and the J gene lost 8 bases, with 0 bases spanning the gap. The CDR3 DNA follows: TGTGCCAGCAGCCAAGATACGCAGTATTTT. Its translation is CASSQDTQYF.

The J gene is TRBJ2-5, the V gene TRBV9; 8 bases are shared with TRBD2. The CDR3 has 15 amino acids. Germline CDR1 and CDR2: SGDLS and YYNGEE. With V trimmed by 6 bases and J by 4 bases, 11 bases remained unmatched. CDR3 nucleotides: TGTGCCAGCACCCAATCCGGGGCGGGAGGAGAGACCCAGTACTTC. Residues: CASTQSGAGGETQYF.

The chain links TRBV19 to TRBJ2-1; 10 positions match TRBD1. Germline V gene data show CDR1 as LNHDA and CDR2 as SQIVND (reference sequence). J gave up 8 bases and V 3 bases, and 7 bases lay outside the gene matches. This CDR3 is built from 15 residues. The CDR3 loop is CASSMRQGAADEQFF. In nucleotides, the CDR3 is TGTGCCAGTAGTATGAGACAGGGGGCGGCTGATGAGCAGTTCTTC.

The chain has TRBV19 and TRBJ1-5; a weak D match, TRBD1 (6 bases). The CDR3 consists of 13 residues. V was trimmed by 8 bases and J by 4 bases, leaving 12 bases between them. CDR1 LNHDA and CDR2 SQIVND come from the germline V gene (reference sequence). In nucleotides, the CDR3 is TGTGCCAGTGCGGACAGACAGAATCAGCCCCAGCATTTT. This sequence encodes CASADRQNQPQHF.

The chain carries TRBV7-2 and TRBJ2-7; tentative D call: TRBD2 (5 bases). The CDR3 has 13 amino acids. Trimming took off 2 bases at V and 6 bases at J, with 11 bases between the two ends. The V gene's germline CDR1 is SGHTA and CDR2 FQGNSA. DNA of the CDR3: TGTGCCAGCAGCTTATACCGCCGGGGCGAGCAGTACTTC. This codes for CASSLYRRGEQYF.

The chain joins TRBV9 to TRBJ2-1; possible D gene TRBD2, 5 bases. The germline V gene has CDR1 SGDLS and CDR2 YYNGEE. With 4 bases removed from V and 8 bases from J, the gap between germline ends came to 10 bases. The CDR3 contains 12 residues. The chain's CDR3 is CASSRRRDEQFF. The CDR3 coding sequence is TGTGCCAGCAGCCGACGGCGGGATGAGCAGTTCTTC.

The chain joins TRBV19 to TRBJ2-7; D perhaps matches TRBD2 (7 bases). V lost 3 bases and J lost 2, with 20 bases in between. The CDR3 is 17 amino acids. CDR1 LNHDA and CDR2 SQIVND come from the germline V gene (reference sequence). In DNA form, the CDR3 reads TGTGCCAGTAGTATTGTCGGAGGGGGGGCTAAGACCTACGAGCAGTACTTC. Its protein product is CASSIVGGGAKTYEQYF.

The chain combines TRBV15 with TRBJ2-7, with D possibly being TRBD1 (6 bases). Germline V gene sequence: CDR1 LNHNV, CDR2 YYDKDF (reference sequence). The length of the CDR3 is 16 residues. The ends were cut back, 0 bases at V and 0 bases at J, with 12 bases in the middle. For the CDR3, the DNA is TGTGCCACCAGCAGAGATAACGCAGGGGTCTCCTACGAGCAGTACTTC. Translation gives CATSRDNAGVSYEQYF.

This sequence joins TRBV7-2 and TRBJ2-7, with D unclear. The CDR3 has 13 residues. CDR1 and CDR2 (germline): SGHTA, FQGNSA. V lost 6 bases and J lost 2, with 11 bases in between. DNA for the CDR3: TGTGCCAGCAGATCAATTGCTACCTACGAGCAGTACTTC. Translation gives CASRSIATYEQYF. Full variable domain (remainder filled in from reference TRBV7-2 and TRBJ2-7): GAGVSQSPSNKVTEKGKDVELRCDPISGHTALYWYRQSLGQGLEFLIYFQGNSAPDKSGLPSDRFSAERTGGSVSTLTIQRTQQEDSAVYLCASRSIATYEQYFGPGTRLTVT.

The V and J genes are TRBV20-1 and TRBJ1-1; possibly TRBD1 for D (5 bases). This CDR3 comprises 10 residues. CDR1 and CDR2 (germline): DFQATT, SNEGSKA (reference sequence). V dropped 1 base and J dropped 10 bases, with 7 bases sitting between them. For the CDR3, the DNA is TGCAGTGCTAGAGGGGGGGGAGCTTTCTTT. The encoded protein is CSARGGGAFF.

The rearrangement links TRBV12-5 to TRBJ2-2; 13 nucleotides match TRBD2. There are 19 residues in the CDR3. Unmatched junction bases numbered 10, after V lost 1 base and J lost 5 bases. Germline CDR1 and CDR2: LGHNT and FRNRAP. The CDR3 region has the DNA TGTGCTAGTGGTTTGGACGGGACTAGCGGGATGGGGAGAACCGGGGAGCTGTTTTTT. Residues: CASGLDGTSGMGRTGELFF.

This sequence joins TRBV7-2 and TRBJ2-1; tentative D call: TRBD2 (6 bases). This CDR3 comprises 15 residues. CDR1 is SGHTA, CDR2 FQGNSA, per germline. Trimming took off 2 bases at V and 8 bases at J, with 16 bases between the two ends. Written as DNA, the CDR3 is TGTGCCAGCAGCTTATACGGGGGAGTAGGTGATGAGCAGTTCTTC. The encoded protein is CASSLYGGVGDEQFF.

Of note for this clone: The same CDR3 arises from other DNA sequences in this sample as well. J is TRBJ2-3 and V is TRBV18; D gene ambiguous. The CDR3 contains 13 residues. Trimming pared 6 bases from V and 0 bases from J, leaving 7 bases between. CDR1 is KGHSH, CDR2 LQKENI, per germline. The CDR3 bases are TGTGCCAGCTCGCCCCAGAGCACAGATACGCAGTATTTT. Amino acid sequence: CASSPQSTDTQYF.

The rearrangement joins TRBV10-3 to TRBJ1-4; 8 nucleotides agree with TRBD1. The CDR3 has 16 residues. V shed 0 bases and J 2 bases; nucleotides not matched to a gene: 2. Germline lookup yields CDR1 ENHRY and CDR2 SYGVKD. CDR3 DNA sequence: TGTGCCATCAGTGAGTCCGACAGGGGCACTAATGAAAAACTGTTTTTT. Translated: CAISESDRGTNEKLFF.

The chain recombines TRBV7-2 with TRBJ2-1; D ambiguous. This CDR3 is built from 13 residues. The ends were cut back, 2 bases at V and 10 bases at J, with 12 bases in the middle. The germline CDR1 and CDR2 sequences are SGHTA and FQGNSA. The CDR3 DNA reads TGTGCCAGCAGCTTAAGGACGGGTGAGGAGCAGTTCTTC. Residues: CASSLRTGEEQFF.

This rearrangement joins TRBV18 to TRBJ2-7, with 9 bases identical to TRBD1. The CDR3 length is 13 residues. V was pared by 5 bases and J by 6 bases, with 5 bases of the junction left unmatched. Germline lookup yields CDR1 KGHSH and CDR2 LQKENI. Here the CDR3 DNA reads TGTGCCAGCTCAACACAGGGGGCCTCCGAGCAGTACTTC. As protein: CASSTQGASEQYF.

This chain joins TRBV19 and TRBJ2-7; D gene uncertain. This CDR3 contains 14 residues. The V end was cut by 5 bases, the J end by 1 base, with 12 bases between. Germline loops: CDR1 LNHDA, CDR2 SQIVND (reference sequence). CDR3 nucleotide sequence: TGTGCCAGTAGTGGATTTACGGGTTCCTACGAGCAGTACTTC. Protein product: CASSGFTGSYEQYF.

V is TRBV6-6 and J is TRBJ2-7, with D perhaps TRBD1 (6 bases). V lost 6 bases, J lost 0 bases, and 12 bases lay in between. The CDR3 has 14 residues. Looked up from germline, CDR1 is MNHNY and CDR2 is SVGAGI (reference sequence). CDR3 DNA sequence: TGTGCCAGCAGGAGGGGACATGGCTCCTACGAGCAGTACTTC. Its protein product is CASRRGHGSYEQYF.

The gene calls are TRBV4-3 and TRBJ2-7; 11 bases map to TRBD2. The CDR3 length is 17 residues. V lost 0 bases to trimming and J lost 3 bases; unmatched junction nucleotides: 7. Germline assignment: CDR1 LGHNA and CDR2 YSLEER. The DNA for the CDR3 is TGCGCCAGCAGCCAAGATGGCCCACTAGCGGGAGTCTACGAGCAGTACTTC. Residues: CASSQDGPLAGVYEQYF.

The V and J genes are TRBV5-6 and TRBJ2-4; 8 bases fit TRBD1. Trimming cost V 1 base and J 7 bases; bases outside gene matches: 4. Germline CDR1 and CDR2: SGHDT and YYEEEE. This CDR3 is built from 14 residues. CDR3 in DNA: TGTGCCAGCAGCTTGCGTCAGGGGGCGAACATTCAGTACTTC. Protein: CASSLRQGANIQYF.